Each of the 5 T cell receptor beta chains below was sequenced from the same sample in a study of OX40 agonist ivuxolimab in advanced cancers. Sequencing used immunoSEQ multiplex PCR; TCRdb keeps in-frame clones, though not all of them. The sample shows 50,000 to 65,000 clones, around 88% of them seen only once. Source: CD4+ or CD8+ T cells sorted from blood, taken in a trial of the OX40 agonist ivuxolimab. These receptors all stem from an adult with an advanced solid tumor such as melanoma, head and neck, liver or kidney cancer.

J is TRBJ2-3 and V is TRBV2; D possibly uses TRBD1 or TRBD2 (5 bases each). CDR3 length equals 13 residues. V was clipped by 11 bases and J by 1 base, with 13 bases between them. CDR1 is SNHLY, CDR2 FYNNEI, per germline. The CDR3 here is CAGGAGGTDTQYF. The CDR3 DNA is TGTGCCGGGGGAGCTGGTGGCACAGATACGCAGTATTTT.

The chain couples TRBV7-2 to TRBJ2-7; TRBD2 agrees at 10 bases. With V trimmed by 4 bases and J by 3 bases, 3 bases remained unmatched. Germline-derived CDR1 and CDR2 are SGHTA and FQGNSA. The CDR3 loop spans 14 amino acids. This CDR3 reads CASSSTSGNYEQYF. Written as DNA, the CDR3 is TGTGCCAGCAGCTCCACTAGCGGGAACTACGAGCAGTACTTC.

The chain recombines TRBV7-9 with TRBJ1-5; no firm D call. Deletions cut 5 bases from V and 2 bases from J, with 10 bases between. Germline values: CDR1 SEHNR, CDR2 FQNEAQ (reference sequence). The CDR3 has 14 amino acids. This chain's CDR3 is CASSQGSGNQPQHF. In DNA, the CDR3 is TGTGCCAGCAGCCAAGGATCGGGCAATCAGCCCCAGCATTTT.

This chain connects TRBV19 to TRBJ1-3, with TRBD1 as a possible D gene (5 bases). Deletions cut 2 bases from V and 2 bases from J, with 7 bases between. Looked up from germline, CDR1 is LNHDA and CDR2 is SQIVND (reference sequence). This CDR3 contains 14 residues. CDR3 sequence (DNA): TGTGCCAGTAGTATACGGGGGACTGGAAACACCATATATTTT. Protein sequence: CASSIRGTGNTIYF.

The CDR3 reads CASSGLAGTDTQYF. DNA of the CDR3: TGTGCCAGCAGCGGACTAGCGGGCACAGATACGCAGTATTTT. V gene TRBV5-5 combines with J gene TRBJ2-3; 10 bases line up with TRBD2. V lost 4 bases, J lost 1 base, and 0 bases stayed unmatched. Germline V gene sequence: CDR1 SGHKS, CDR2 YYEKEE (reference sequence). This CDR3 contains 14 residues.